This T cell receptor beta chain was found in a study of blood T cell repertoires in COVID-19. Overall study: The United States, Italy and Spain were the sources of the acute and convalescent COVID-19 samples. The cDNA or gDNA used as material had been derived from T cells, B-cell-depleted T cells, or PBMCs.

V shed 1 base and J 6 bases; nucleotides not matched to a gene: 7. This CDR3 comprises 15 residues. From germline, CDR1 is SNHLY and CDR2 FYNNEI. Original methodology: The assay estimated nucleated cells by amplifying reference gene primers. Here immunoSEQ multiplex PCR was the method, and the copy in TCRdb shows in-frame clones only, minus some. That table is the source of V, J and clone size, and D and trimming were worked out from the DNA. The sample records fewer than 100,000 clones, less than 85% being singletons. Sequenced material: peripheral blood. The TCR comes from a woman between 65 and 79 years old with acute or convalescent COVID-19. V is TRBV2 and J is TRBJ2-7, with 9 bases that match TRBD1. The CDR3: CASSEVDRGVPEQYF. CDR3 nucleotides: TGTGCCAGCAGTGAAGTCGACAGGGGGGTCCCCGAGCAGTACTTC.